This T cell receptor beta chain came from a study of blood T cell repertoires in COVID-19. Germline CDR1 reads MDHEN; CDR2 reads SYDVKM. With 5 bases clipped from V and 4 bases from J, the junction kept 15 bases outside the gene matches. The CDR3 length is 17 residues. Only a few counts were recorded for this clone. Some clones are missing from TCRdb's copy, which holds only in-frame ones; the method was immunoSEQ multiplex PCR. The data contain about 430,000 clones, 80% to 90% of them singletons. This TCR derives from a man aged 30-40 years who had recovered from COVID-19. This chain joins TRBV28 and TRBJ1-2; 8 bases are shared with TRBD1. The source material was PBMCs or T cells enriched from blood (not recorded which). The CDR3 is CASSLGSLDRAIYGYTF. As DNA, the CDR3 is TGTGCCAGCAGTCTAGGATCATTGGACAGGGCCATCTATGGCTACACCTTC.